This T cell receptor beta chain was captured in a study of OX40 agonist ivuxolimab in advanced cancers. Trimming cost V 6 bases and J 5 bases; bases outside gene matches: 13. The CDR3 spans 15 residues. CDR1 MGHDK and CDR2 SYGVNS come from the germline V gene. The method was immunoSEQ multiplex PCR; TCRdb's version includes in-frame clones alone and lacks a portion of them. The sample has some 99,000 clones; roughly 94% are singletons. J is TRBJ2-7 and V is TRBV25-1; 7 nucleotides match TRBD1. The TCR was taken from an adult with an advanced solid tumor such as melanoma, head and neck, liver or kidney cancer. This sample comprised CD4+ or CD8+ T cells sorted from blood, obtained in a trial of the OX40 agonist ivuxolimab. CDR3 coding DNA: TGTGCCAGCAGCCCCGACAGGGCCCCCTTAGACGAGCAGTACTTC. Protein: CASSPDRAPLDEQYF.